This TCR beta chain was captured in a study of blood T cell repertoires in COVID-19. Study information: The analysed material was cDNA or gDNA that came from T cells, B-cell-depleted T cells, or PBMCs.

V was shortened by 1 base and J by 4 bases, with 10 bases between the two germline ends. This CDR3 contains 14 residues. Per the germline V gene, CDR1 is SGHDT and CDR2 is YYEEEE. Some clones are missing from TCRdb's copy, which holds only in-frame ones; the method was immunoSEQ multiplex PCR. The table shows fewer than 300,000 clones, with around 90% occurring only once. The chain couples TRBV5-6 to TRBJ2-3; perhaps TRBD2 as D (6 bases). The source of this sequence is a man aged 18 to 35 with active or convalescent COVID-19. The sequenced sample was peripheral blood. DNA for the CDR3: TGTGCCAGCAGCTTGTTAGGAGGGCCAGATACGCAGTATTTT. Its protein product is CASSLLGGPDTQYF. Full variable domain (outside the CDR3, taken from reference TRBV5-6 and TRBJ2-3): DAGVTQSPTHLIKTRGQQVTLRCSPKSGHDTVSWYQQALGQGPQFIFQYYEEEERQRGNFPDRFSGHQFPNYSSELNVNALLLGDSALYLCASSLLGGPDTQYFGPGTRLTVL.